The TCR beta chain under discussion was sequenced for a study of blood T cell repertoires in COVID-19. Trimming cost V 5 bases and J 4 bases, with 17 bases left between them. CDR3 size: 15 residues. Germline lookup yields CDR1 KGHSH and CDR2 LQKENI. Assay: immunoSEQ multiplex PCR; the TCRdb copy retains only in-frame clones and omits some. The sample includes under 350,000 clones, about 89% of them seen just once. Sequencing was carried out using peripheral blood. This TCR derives from a man aged 45-65 years with acute or convalescent COVID-19. This rearrangement joins TRBV18 to TRBJ1-1; the D gene is possibly TRBD1 (6 bases). CDR3 nucleotide sequence: TGTGCCAGCTCATCCAGTTACAGGGAGGGCACTGAAGCTTTCTTT. This translates into CASSSSYREGTEAFF. Looking up the rest from reference TRBV18 and TRBJ1-1 gives the full variable domain: NAGVMQNPRHLVRRRGQEARLRCSPMKGHSHVYWYRQLPEEGLKFMVYLQKENIIDESGMPKERFSAEFPKEGPSILRIQQVVRGDSAAYFCASSSSYREGTEAFFGQGTRLTVV.